This record concerns one T cell receptor beta chain sequence. Its antigen is unknown. Antigen-specific CD4+ T cells were expanded with viral peptide pools in the ViraFEST assay before sequencing. Cultured cells yielded isolated CD4+ T cells after roughly 11 days. Among the vaccine recipients, none had a prior SARS-CoV-2 infection, and nucleocapsid antibodies were negative. Some 2 million PBMC per well were cultured with around 10 IU/ml IL-2 and approximately 10 ug/ml peptides. At days 3 and 7, half of the medium was exchanged for IL-2 medium. This specimen belongs to a study of vaccination effects on CD4 cells after COVID-19. Whole-study results and caveats: Whether induced by infection or by vaccine, clones showed marked clonal contraction late after vaccination. Healthy vaccinees' vaccine-induced clones included only 1 of 255 cross-reacting with common cold coronaviruses.

Data came from immunoSEQ multiplex PCR; TCRdb stores just in-frame clones and leaves some out. The table includes 25,000 or so clones, 71% detected once. Trimming cost V 4 bases and J 4 bases; bases outside gene matches: 9. From germline, CDR1 is SGHTS and CDR2 YDEGEE. The CDR3 spans 15 residues. Sequenced material: CD4+ T cells from PBMCs cultured with HCoV-OC43 spike peptides, taken before COVID-19 vaccination. Regarding subset: HCoV-OC43 spike overlapping peptide pool stimulation. The receptor was derived from a human donor who received a COVID-19 vaccine. The chain has TRBV5-8 and TRBJ2-3; TRBD2 matches at 7 bases. CDR3 sequence: CASSGTSEQSDTQYF. As DNA, the CDR3 is TGTGCCAGCAGCGGCACTAGCGAACAATCAGATACGCAGTATTTT. Complete variable domain (other parts from reference TRBV5-8 and TRBJ2-3): EAGVTQSPTHLIKTRGQQATLRCSPISGHTSVYWYQQALGLGLQFLLWYDEGEERNRGNFPPRFSGRQFPNYSSELNVNALELEDSALYLCASSGTSEQSDTQYFGPGTRLTVL.